A single sample is the source of the 5 T cell receptor beta chains below, sequenced in a study of PD-L1 blockade in urothelial cancer. Data came from immunoSEQ multiplex PCR; TCRdb stores just in-frame clones and leaves some out. The table shows nearly 45,000 clones, with approximately 91% occurring only once. This sample's time point: pretreatment peripheral blood. The sequenced sample was PBMCs, obtained around atezolizumab (anti-PD-L1) treatment. These receptors all stem from a donor at least 40 years old with urothelial cancer.

The V and J genes are TRBV28 and TRBJ2-7, with D possibly being TRBD1 (6 bases). V was trimmed by 10 bases and J by 2 bases, leaving 15 bases between them. Germline lookup yields CDR1 MDHEN and CDR2 SYDVKM. The CDR3 sequence is 13 residues long. The CDR3 sequence is CATYRQAPYEQYF. DNA for the CDR3: TGTGCCACCTACCGACAGGCCCCCTACGAGCAGTACTTC.

V is TRBV14 and J is TRBJ2-5, with D hard to call. V was shortened by 1 base and J by 5 bases, with 8 bases between the two germline ends. The length of the CDR3 is 13 residues. Germline CDR1 SGHDN, CDR2 FVKESK. The CDR3 loop reads CASSQGIAETQYF. CDR3 sequence (DNA): TGTGCCAGCAGCCAAGGGATAGCCGAGACCCAGTACTTC.

The CDR3 region is CAWRRLGQGANGYTF. For the CDR3, the DNA is TGTGCCTGGAGGCGGTTGGGACAGGGGGCCAATGGCTACACCTTC. The chain uses TRBV30 and TRBJ1-2; 12 bases align to TRBD1. Looked up from germline, CDR1 is GTSNPN and CDR2 is SVGIG (reference sequence). Unmatched junction bases numbered 8, after V lost 3 bases and J lost 6 bases. The CDR3 totals 15 residues. Supplemented by reference TRBV30 and TRBJ1-2, the full variable domain reads SQTIHQWPATLVQPVGSPLSLECTVEGTSNPNLYWYRQAAGRGLQLLFYSVGIGQISSEVPQNLSASRPQDRQFILSSKKLLLSDSGFYLCAWRRLGQGANGYTFGSGTRLTVV.

V is TRBV7-9 and J is TRBJ2-1; 7 bases match TRBD2. J was trimmed by 8 bases and V by 3 bases; bases with no gene match: 7. The CDR3 is 14 residues long. CDR1 and CDR2 from the germline V gene are SEHNR and FQNEAQ (reference sequence). The CDR3 reads CASSFGSGMDEQFF. CDR3 coding DNA: TGTGCCAGCAGCTTTGGGAGCGGGATGGATGAGCAGTTCTTC.

This sequence joins TRBV11-2 and TRBJ1-3; a weak D match, TRBD1 (6 bases). Trimming pared 4 bases from V and 4 bases from J, leaving 11 bases between. Per germline, CDR1 SGHAT and CDR2 FQNNGV. The CDR3 totals 14 residues. The CDR3 DNA follows: TGTGCCAGCAGCTCGGGGGGGCTCGGAAACACCATATATTTT. Its translation is CASSSGGLGNTIYF.